The clone carrying this T cell receptor (beta chain) was recorded at least ten times. Antigen unknown. The data stem from a study of T cells in Graves' hyperthyroidism and ophthalmopathy. Using RNA transcripts as the source, TCR beta CDR3 regions were amplified. A set of HTBI primers served as the primers for a first-round RT-PCR of the TCR CDR3. Using its own MiXCR run on the multiplex PCR reads, TCRdb lists one record per CDR3 protein. The table lists around 210,000 distinct CDR3 sequences, less than 20% of them singletons, with about 56% in the top ten. Patients having uncontrolled infection, another autoimmune disease, pregnancy or lactation were not included. Study-wide findings and caveats: Most thyroid clonotypes expanded above 0.001 were also detected in blood.

CDR3 size: 15 residues. Germline assignment: CDR1 SGHTA and CDR2 FQGNSA. V lost 4 bases, J lost 7 bases, and 17 bases lay in between. This receptor was obtained from a woman aged 45-60 years with Graves' hyperthyroidism. The rearrangement links TRBV7-2 to TRBJ2-1, with D tentatively TRBD1 or TRBD2 (5 bases each). Sequencing was done on a sample of blood. The DNA of the CDR3 is TGTGCCAGCAGCTACGGGGCCCTAGTCATAAATGAGCAGTTCTTC. Protein product: CASSYGALVINEQFF.